These 15 T cell receptor beta chains share one sample of origin, sequenced in a study of T cell responses to AZD1222 COVID-19 vaccine. The table came from immunoSEQ multiplex PCR; TCRdb's copy has only in-frame clones and leaves some out. The data contain 150,000 or so clones, roughly 90% of them singletons. This specimen consisted of peripheral blood, obtained on day 0 of AZD1222 vaccination. These receptors came from an adult in good health.

The chain uses TRBV6-6 and TRBJ1-3, with a weak D call TRBD1 (5 bases). V was trimmed by 6 bases and J by 2 bases, leaving 14 bases between them. This CDR3 has 15 residues. Germline loops: CDR1 MNHNY, CDR2 SVGAGI (reference sequence). The CDR3 region is CASSQQEVTGNTIYF. In DNA, the CDR3 is TGTGCCAGCAGCCAACAGGAAGTCACTGGAAACACCATATATTTT.

The chain links TRBV6-4 to TRBJ2-1; 9 bases align to TRBD1. This CDR3 spans 15 amino acids. The junction had 1 base not matched to a gene; V was cut back by 0 bases and J by 4 bases. Germline loops: CDR1 MRHNA, CDR2 SNTAGT. CDR3 residues: CASSDSGTGYNEQFF. In nucleotides, the CDR3 is TGTGCCAGCAGTGACTCAGGGACAGGGTACAATGAGCAGTTCTTC.

The rearrangement uses TRBV7-9 and TRBJ2-1; TRBD2 is a possible D gene (5 bases). The CDR3 loop spans 13 amino acids. V gave up 5 bases and J gave up 9 bases, with 14 bases separating them. In germline, CDR1 is SEHNR, CDR2 FQNEAQ (reference sequence). The CDR3 is CASSKRGSFEQFF. CDR3 in DNA: TGTGCCAGCAGCAAAAGAGGGAGTTTTGAGCAGTTCTTC.

Only one count was recorded for this clone. J is TRBJ1-2 and V is TRBV7-8, with TRBD1 as a possible D gene (5 bases). V dropped 1 base and J dropped 6 bases, with 15 bases sitting between them. The CDR3 is 15 amino acids. Germline CDR1 and CDR2: SGHVS and FQNEAQ. The CDR3 loop is CASSLGGEGYHGYTF. CDR3 bases: TGTGCCAGCAGCTTAGGGGGGGAGGGTTATCATGGCTACACCTTC.

CDR3 DNA sequence: TGTGCCAGCAGTGAAAGAGTGGAGGCTTTCTTT. Translated, it gives CASSERVEAFF. The chain joins TRBV6-1 to TRBJ1-1; D not certain. The CDR3 length is 11 residues. Germline V lookup: CDR1 MNHNS, CDR2 SASEGT. V was shortened by 2 bases and J by 11 bases, with 9 bases between the two germline ends.

This clone has a single count. The chain uses TRBV5-1 and TRBJ2-1, with D possibly called TRBD1 or TRBD2 (6 bases each). This CDR3 has 12 amino acids. V lost 4 bases and J lost 16, with 18 bases in between. The germline gives CDR1 SGHRS, CDR2 YFSETQ. This CDR3 is CASSPGAEKRFF. The CDR3 DNA sequence: TGCGCCAGCAGCCCGGGGGCAGAAAAGCGATTCTTC.

The rearrangement uses TRBV7-2 and TRBJ1-6; D gene uncertain. Germline V CDR1 and CDR2: SGHTA, FQGNSA. The CDR3 contains 14 residues. V was clipped by 8 bases and J by 5 bases, with 13 bases between them. CDR3 DNA sequence: TGTGCCAGCGGCGAACGGGGAGATAATTCACCCCTCCACTTT. Translating it yields CASGERGDNSPLHF.

The CDR3 region has the DNA TGTGCCAGCAGCCCAACTAGCGGGGGGGCCTCTGATACGCAGTATTTT. This sequence encodes CASSPTSGGASDTQYF. This chain links TRBV9 with TRBJ2-3; TRBD2 aligns across 13 bases. The germline gives CDR1 SGDLS, CDR2 YYNGEE. The CDR3 contains 16 residues. After removal of 4 bases from V and 6 bases from J, the junction contained 8 bases not matched to a gene.

Notes on this clone: The junction departs from the called germline gene at one end, perhaps through a read error. This rearrangement joins TRBV19 to TRBJ1-5, with a possible D match to TRBD1 (6 bases). This CDR3 is built from 12 residues. Germline lookup yields CDR1 LNHDA and CDR2 SQIVND (reference sequence). CDR3: CASSNRDKGSNF. The CDR3 DNA follows: TGTGCCAGTAGTAACCGGGACAAGGGCAGCAATTTT.

The V call is TRBV9, the J call TRBJ1-2; 10 nucleotides match TRBD1. From germline, CDR1 is SGDLS and CDR2 YYNGEE. V was pared by 0 bases and J by 9 bases, with 17 bases of the junction left unmatched. The CDR3 loop spans 18 amino acids. CDR3 DNA: TGTGCCAGCAGCGTAGTAGCGGGACAGGGGATAGCCTCTTTGCGCTACACCTTC. It translates to CASSVVAGQGIASLRYTF. Filled out from reference TRBV9 and TRBJ1-2, the complete variable domain reads DSGVTQTPKHLITATGQRVTLRCSPRSGDLSVYWYQQSLDQGLQFLIQYYNGEERAKGNILERFSAQQFPDLHSELNLSSLELGDSALYFCASSVVAGQGIASLRYTFGSGTRLTVV.

V and J are TRBV5-8 and TRBJ1-5, with unresolved D. The germline V gene has CDR1 SGHTS and CDR2 YDEGEE. The CDR3 is made up of 17 amino acids. V lost 3 bases, J lost 3 bases, and 19 bases lay in between. CDR3 protein: CASSYTPAGGNNQPQHF. CDR3 bases: TGTGCCAGCAGCTATACCCCGGCAGGCGGCAACAATCAGCCCCAGCATTTT.

The rearrangement uses TRBV6-6 and TRBJ2-1, with 7 bases that match TRBD1. The CDR3 covers 15 residues. With V trimmed by 6 bases and J by 4 bases, 9 bases remained unmatched. Germline-derived CDR1 and CDR2 are MNHNY and SVGAGI (reference sequence). As DNA, the CDR3 is TGTGCCAGCAGACTCAGTGGGGGACAGTACAATGAGCAGTTCTTC. This encodes CASRLSGGQYNEQFF.

Comment on this clone: Germline is not matched at one junction end, which may reflect a read error. CDR3 sequence (DNA): TGTGCCAGCAAGGCGGGGGGAATGGTAGGCGCTAACTATGGCTACATCTTC. Its protein product is CASKAGGMVGANYGYIF. The chain recombines TRBV27 with TRBJ1-2; TRBD1 might be the D (5 bases). Germline CDR1 reads MNHEY; CDR2 reads SMNVEV (reference sequence). The CDR3 is made up of 17 amino acids.

Written as DNA, the CDR3 is TGTGCCAGCAGCTTTAGCCCCTACGAGCAGTACTTC. Encoded protein: CASSFSPYEQYF. This chain joins TRBV7-8 and TRBJ2-7, with D unresolved. Per germline, CDR1 SGHVS and CDR2 FQNEAQ. V was shortened by 3 bases and J by 2 bases, with 5 bases between the two germline ends. The CDR3 runs to 12 residues.

The chain combines TRBV6-5 with TRBJ1-5; D is uncertain. V was pared by 8 bases and J by 5 bases, with 13 bases between. Per the germline V gene, CDR1 is MNHEY and CDR2 is SVGAGI. The CDR3 spans 13 residues. CDR3 sequence: CASSSVGYQPQHF. The CDR3 DNA is TGTGCCAGCTCCTCGGTGGGTTATCAGCCCCAGCATTTT.